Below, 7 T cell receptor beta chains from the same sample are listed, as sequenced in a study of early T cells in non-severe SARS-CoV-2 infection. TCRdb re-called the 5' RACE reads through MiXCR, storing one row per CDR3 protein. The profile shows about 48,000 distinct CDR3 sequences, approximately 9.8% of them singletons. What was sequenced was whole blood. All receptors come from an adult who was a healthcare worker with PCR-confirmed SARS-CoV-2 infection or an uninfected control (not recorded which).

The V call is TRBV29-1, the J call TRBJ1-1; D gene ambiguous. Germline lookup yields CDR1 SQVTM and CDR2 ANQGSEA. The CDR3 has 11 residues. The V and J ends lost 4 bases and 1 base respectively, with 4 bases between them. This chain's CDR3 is CSVARNTEAFF. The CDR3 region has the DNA TGCAGCGTTGCCAGGAACACTGAAGCTTTCTTT.

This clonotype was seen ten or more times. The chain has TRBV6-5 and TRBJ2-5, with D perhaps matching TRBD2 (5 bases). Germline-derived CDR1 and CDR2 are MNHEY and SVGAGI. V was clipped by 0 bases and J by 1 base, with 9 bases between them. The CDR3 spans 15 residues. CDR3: CASSYSPSPQETQYF. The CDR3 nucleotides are TGTGCCAGCAGTTACTCGCCTAGCCCCCAAGAGACCCAGTACTTC.

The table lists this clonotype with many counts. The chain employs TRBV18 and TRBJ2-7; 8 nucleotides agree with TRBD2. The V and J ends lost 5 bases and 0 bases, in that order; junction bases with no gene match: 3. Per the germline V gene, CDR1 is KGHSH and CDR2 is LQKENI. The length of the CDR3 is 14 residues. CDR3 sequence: CASSIAGSSYEQYF. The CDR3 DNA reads TGTGCCAGCTCAATAGCGGGGAGCTCCTACGAGCAGTACTTC.

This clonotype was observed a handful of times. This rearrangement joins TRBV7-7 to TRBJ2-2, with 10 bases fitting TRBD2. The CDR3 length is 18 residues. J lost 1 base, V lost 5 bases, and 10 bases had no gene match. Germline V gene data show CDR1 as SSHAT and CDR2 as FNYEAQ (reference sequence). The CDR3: CASSHYTIAGGNTGELFF. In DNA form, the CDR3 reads TGTGCCAGCAGCCACTACACTATAGCGGGGGGGAACACCGGGGAGCTGTTTTTT.

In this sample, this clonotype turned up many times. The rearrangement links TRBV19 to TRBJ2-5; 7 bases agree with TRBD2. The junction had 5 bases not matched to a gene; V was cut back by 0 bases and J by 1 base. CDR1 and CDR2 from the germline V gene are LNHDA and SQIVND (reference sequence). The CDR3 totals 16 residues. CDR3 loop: CASSIDLAVRQETQYF. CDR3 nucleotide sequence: TGTGCCAGTAGTATAGACCTAGCGGTTCGCCAAGAGACCCAGTACTTC.

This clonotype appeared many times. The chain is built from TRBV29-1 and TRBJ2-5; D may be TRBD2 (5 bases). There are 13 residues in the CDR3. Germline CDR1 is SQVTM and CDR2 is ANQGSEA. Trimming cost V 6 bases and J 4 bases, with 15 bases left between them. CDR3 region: CSVRPWAGETQYF. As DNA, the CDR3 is TGCAGCGTCCGACCTTGGGCGGGAGAGACCCAGTACTTC.

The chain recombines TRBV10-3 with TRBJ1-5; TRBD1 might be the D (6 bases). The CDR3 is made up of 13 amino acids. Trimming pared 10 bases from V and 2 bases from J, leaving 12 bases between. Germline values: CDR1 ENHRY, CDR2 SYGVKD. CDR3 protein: CATTGTGNQPQHF. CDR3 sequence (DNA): TGTGCCACCACAGGGACGGGCAATCAGCCCCAGCATTTT.